The 27 T cell receptor beta chains in this list originate from one sample, sequenced in a study of OX40 agonist ivuxolimab in advanced cancers. Measured with immunoSEQ multiplex PCR; TCRdb has only the in-frame clones, and not every one. The table includes 60,000 to 65,000 clones, roughly 90% detected once. This material consisted of CD4+ or CD8+ T cells sorted from blood, taken in a trial of the OX40 agonist ivuxolimab. The receptors were sampled from an adult with an advanced solid tumor such as melanoma, head and neck, liver or kidney cancer.

The V and J genes are TRBV2 and TRBJ1-1, with 7 bases lining up with TRBD1. The CDR3 spans 15 residues. CDR1 and CDR2 (germline): SNHLY, FYNNEI. V lost 3 bases and J lost 1; bases outside the gene matches: 5. The CDR3 loop is CASSDTGTENTEAFF. CDR3 nucleotide sequence: TGTGCCAGCAGTGACACCGGGACAGAGAACACTGAAGCTTTCTTT.

The chain is built from TRBV10-1 and TRBJ1-3, with 7 bases aligning to TRBD1. CDR1 and CDR2 (germline): WNHNN, SYGVQD (reference sequence). This CDR3 is 14 amino acids long. With V trimmed by 2 bases and J by 2 bases, 0 bases remained unmatched. CDR3 coding DNA: TGCGCCAGCAGTGAGGGACAGGCTGGAAACACCATATATTTT. Its protein is CASSEGQAGNTIYF.

The chain carries TRBV28 and TRBJ1-2; no reliable D call. V dropped 2 bases and J dropped 8 bases, with 9 bases sitting between them. The CDR3 loop spans 12 amino acids. The germline CDR1 and CDR2 sequences are MDHEN and SYDVKM. The CDR3 nucleotides read TGTGCCAGCAGTTTACTGTCCCAGGGCTACACCTTC. It is translated as CASSLLSQGYTF.

A word on this clone: Other DNA variants within this sample encode the same CDR3. The chain carries TRBV5-1 and TRBJ2-1; D gene unclear. Germline V lookup: CDR1 SGHRS, CDR2 YFSETQ. This CDR3 comprises 14 residues. Trimming removed 4 bases at V and 3 bases at J, with 11 bases between. DNA of the CDR3: TGCGCCAGCAGCCTGGGGTCCGACTACAATGAGCAGTTCTTC. Translated: CASSLGSDYNEQFF.

The chain combines TRBV2 with TRBJ2-6; D possibly corresponds to TRBD1 (6 bases). CDR1 and CDR2 from the germline V gene are SNHLY and FYNNEI. Trimming took 6 bases from V and 0 from J, leaving 9 bases between them. This CDR3 is built from 15 residues. The CDR3 coding sequence is TGTGCCAGCAGCACCAGGGGCTCTGGGGCCAACGTCCTGACTTTC. Translating it yields CASSTRGSGANVLTF.

This chain links TRBV30 with TRBJ2-1, with a weak D call TRBD2 (7 bases). Germline CDR1 and CDR2: GTSNPN and SVGIG (reference sequence). There are 16 residues in the CDR3. Between the trimmed V and J ends, which lost 4 bases and 4 bases, there was a span of 20 bases. The CDR3 loop is CAWTIRGGRIYNEQFF. The DNA for the CDR3 is TGTGCCTGGACCATTAGGGGGGGTCGGATTTACAATGAGCAGTTCTTC.

This clone has just one count. The chain has TRBV7-9 and TRBJ2-6; 8 positions match TRBD1. V dropped 2 bases and J dropped 0; count of bases not matched to a gene: 6. Per germline, CDR1 SEHNR and CDR2 FQNEAQ (reference sequence). This CDR3 has 18 residues. CDR3 coding DNA: TGTGCCAGCAGCTTACGGGACAGGTTCCTCTCTGGGGCCAACGTCCTGACTTTC. Residues: CASSLRDRFLSGANVLTF.

This chain joins TRBV7-3 and TRBJ1-1; D might be TRBD1 (6 bases). The CDR3 sequence is 14 residues long. Between the trimmed V and J ends, which lost 6 bases and 5 bases, there was a span of 16 bases. Germline V lookup: CDR1 SGHTA, CDR2 FQGTGA. CDR3 amino acids: CASSSTAGETEAFF. The CDR3 DNA follows: TGTGCCAGCAGTTCAACGGCAGGGGAGACTGAAGCTTTCTTT.

The chain employs TRBV6-6 and TRBJ2-5; possible D gene TRBD2, 5 bases. Deletions cut 4 bases from V and 4 bases from J, with 13 bases between. The germline CDR1 and CDR2 sequences are MNHNY and SVGAGI (reference sequence). The CDR3 totals 14 residues. In DNA form, the CDR3 reads TGTGCCAGCAGTTCCGGACTGCCCCCAGAGACCCAGTACTTC. Its translation: CASSSGLPPETQYF.

The chain has TRBV5-1 and TRBJ2-7; D gene unclear. Germline values: CDR1 SGHRS, CDR2 YFSETQ. The CDR3 loop spans 15 amino acids. Trimming stripped 0 bases from V and 0 bases from J, with 10 bases between. CDR3 in DNA: TGCGCCAGCAGCTTGGGGGCAGCCAGCTCCTACGAGCAGTACTTC. Protein product: CASSLGAASSYEQYF.

The chain uses TRBV6-5 and TRBJ2-7; 12 bases are shared with TRBD2. CDR1 MNHEY and CDR2 SVGAGI come from the germline V gene. Trimming removed 6 bases from V and 6 bases from J; junction bases left unmatched: 3. This CDR3 has 13 amino acids. CDR3 DNA sequence: TGTGCCAGCAGAGGACTAGCGGGATCCGAGCAGTACTTC. Amino acids: CASRGLAGSEQYF.

V usage is TRBV11-2 and J usage is TRBJ1-3; D uncertain. Trimming removed 5 bases from V and 4 bases from J, with 9 bases in between. The CDR3 runs to 13 residues. Germline loops: CDR1 SGHAT, CDR2 FQNNGV. CDR3 loop: CASSINRGNTIYF. Written as DNA, the CDR3 is TGTGCCAGCAGCATAAACCGGGGAAACACCATATATTTT.

The chain joins TRBV6-5 to TRBJ2-7, with a weak D call TRBD1 (6 bases). CDR1 is MNHEY, CDR2 SVGAGI, per germline. Deletions cut 6 bases from V and 3 bases from J, with 18 bases between. The CDR3 length is 15 residues. CDR3 in DNA: TGTGCCAGCAGGGCGTTACAGGGTGGTAACTACGAGCAGTACTTC. Translating gives CASRALQGGNYEQYF.

For this clone: One end of the junction fails to match germline, which may point to a read error. Additional DNA sequences in this sample encode the identical CDR3. The chain uses TRBV6-6 and TRBJ1-5; a weak D match, TRBD1 (6 bases). The length of the CDR3 is 14 residues. The germline gives CDR1 MNHNY, CDR2 SVGAGI (reference sequence). The CDR3 spells CASSSTGFNQPQHF. For the CDR3, the DNA is TGTGCCAGCAGTTCCACAGGGTTCAATCAACCCCAGCATTTT.

The chain has TRBV15 and TRBJ2-1; D is possibly TRBD2 (5 bases). This CDR3 is 14 amino acids long. Per the germline V gene, CDR1 is LNHNV and CDR2 is YYDKDF (reference sequence). The germline V and J ends were trimmed by 0 bases and 5 bases, with 8 bases remaining between them. CDR3 sequence reads: CATSRDGGNNEQFF. As DNA, the CDR3 is TGTGCCACCAGCAGAGATGGAGGAAACAATGAGCAGTTCTTC.

The CDR3 DNA reads TGTGCCAGCAGCGTCAGACAGGGACCCACAGATACGCAGTATTTT. This translates into CASSVRQGPTDTQYF. This chain uses TRBV9 with TRBJ2-3; 7 bases match TRBD1. Germline CDR1 SGDLS, CDR2 YYNGEE. V was pared by 2 bases and J by 2 bases, with 5 bases of the junction left unmatched. The CDR3 contains 15 residues. Supplemented by reference TRBV9 and TRBJ2-3, the full variable domain reads DSGVTQTPKHLITATGQRVTLRCSPRSGDLSVYWYQQSLDQGLQFLIQYYNGEERAKGNILERFSAQQFPDLHSELNLSSLELGDSALYFCASSVRQGPTDTQYFGPGTRLTVL.

The chain combines TRBV6-9 with TRBJ2-7; possibly TRBD1 or TRBD2 for D (5 bases each). CDR1 and CDR2 (germline): MNHGY, SVAAGI. CDR3 length equals 14 residues. V lost 7 bases and J lost 7, with 20 bases in between. The CDR3: CASTTPGRLTEQYF. CDR3 nucleotide sequence: TGTGCCAGCACTACGCCGGGACGGCTTACGGAGCAGTACTTC.

This clone was picked up one time. The chain links TRBV5-1 to TRBJ2-3, with TRBD2 identical over 10 bases. V lost 2 bases and J lost 4; bases outside the gene matches: 4. This CDR3 contains 15 residues. Per the germline V gene, CDR1 is SGHRS and CDR2 is YFSETQ. The CDR3 protein is CASSFERGGADTQYF. The CDR3, as DNA: TGCGCCAGCAGCTTTGAGCGGGGGGGCGCAGATACGCAGTATTTT.

The chain is built from TRBV27 and TRBJ1-2, with TRBD1 as a possible D gene (5 bases). The CDR3 spans 15 residues. V was cut by 4 bases and J by 7 bases, with 19 bases left in between. Germline CDR1 and CDR2: MNHEY and SMNVEV (reference sequence). The CDR3 is CASSSQAGTHCGYTF. The CDR3 nucleotides are TGTGCCAGCAGTTCTCAAGCGGGGACCCACTGTGGCTACACCTTC.

The V call is TRBV6-5, the J call TRBJ1-1; D not certain. This CDR3 is 13 amino acids long. V lost 5 bases and J lost 1, with 8 bases in between. CDR1 MNHEY and CDR2 SVGAGI come from the germline V gene. The CDR3 sequence is CASSLGRNTEAFF. The DNA of the CDR3 is TGTGCCAGCAGTCTTGGACGGAACACTGAAGCTTTCTTT.

CDR3 in DNA: TGTGCCAGCAGCCCTGGGACTAGCGGGAACCTCGGTGGGGAGACCCAGTACTTC. It specifies CASSPGTSGNLGGETQYF. The V call is TRBV11-3, the J call TRBJ2-5; 13 bases line up with TRBD2. Germline V gene sequence: CDR1 SGHNT, CDR2 YENEEA. Losses at the gene ends were 5 bases for V and 5 bases for J; bases not matched to a gene: 14. The CDR3 length is 18 residues.

The CDR3 region is CASSYSWTDTEAFF. The CDR3 bases are TGTGCCAGCAGTTACTCTTGGACCGACACTGAAGCTTTCTTT. The chain is built from TRBV6-5 and TRBJ1-1; D remains unclear. The CDR3 contains 14 residues. Germline CDR1 reads MNHEY; CDR2 reads SVGAGI. V lost 0 bases, J lost 3 bases, and 8 bases lay in between.

The chain couples TRBV10-1 to TRBJ2-1, with 10 nucleotides matching TRBD2. CDR1 and CDR2 (germline): WNHNN, SYGVQD (reference sequence). The CDR3 has 11 amino acids. CDR3 nucleotide sequence: TGCGCGCCAGAAGCGGGAGGGCTGCAGTTCTTC. Translating gives CAPEAGGLQFF.

The rearrangement links TRBV19 to TRBJ2-5, with a possible D match to TRBD1 (6 bases). V shed 8 bases and J shed 4 bases, with 14 bases lying between them. Germline-derived CDR1 and CDR2 are LNHDA and SQIVND (reference sequence). The CDR3 loop spans 13 amino acids. The CDR3 is CASPDRLRETQYF. The CDR3, as DNA: TGTGCCAGTCCCGACAGGTTGAGAGAGACCCAGTACTTC.

This chain links TRBV18 with TRBJ2-7, with a possible D match to TRBD1 (5 bases). CDR1 is KGHSH and CDR2 is LQKENI in the germline V gene. Between the trimmed V and J ends, which lost 1 base and 0 bases, there was a span of 13 bases. The CDR3 extends over 16 amino acids. CDR3 DNA sequence: TGTGCCAGCTCACCACAAGGGCAGGGATCCTCCTACGAGCAGTACTTC. Protein: CASSPQGQGSSYEQYF. The full variable domain, rest sourced from reference TRBV18 and TRBJ2-7, is NAGVMQNPRHLVRRRGQEARLRCSPMKGHSHVYWYRQLPEEGLKFMVYLQKENIIDESGMPKERFSAEFPKEGPSILRIQQVVRGDSAAYFCASSPQGQGSSYEQYFGPGTRLTVT.

This clone was counted a few times. This sequence joins TRBV19 and TRBJ1-4; D not certain. The CDR3 totals 13 residues. V was trimmed by 5 bases and J by 7 bases, leaving 11 bases between them. Germline loops: CDR1 LNHDA, CDR2 SQIVND (reference sequence). CDR3 loop: CASSRRASEKLFF. CDR3 in DNA: TGTGCCAGTAGTCGAAGGGCCAGTGAAAAACTGTTTTTT.

This chain connects TRBV6-1 to TRBJ1-2; no reliable D call. Trimming removed 3 bases from V and 0 bases from J, with 5 bases in between. Germline V gene sequence: CDR1 MNHNS, CDR2 SASEGT. The CDR3 runs to 13 residues. The CDR3 is CASSEWTNYGYTF. The DNA for the CDR3 is TGTGCCAGCAGTGAGTGGACTAACTATGGCTACACCTTC.